The 17 T cell receptor beta chains listed next were all sequenced from one sample in a study of a mutant IDH1 vaccine in newly diagnosed glioma. Specified time point: baseline, week 1 (first vaccination visit). Treatment denoted: pre-vaccination baseline after standard-of-care therapy. Assay: immunoSEQ multiplex PCR; the TCRdb copy retains only in-frame clones and omits some. The table records around 33,000 clones, 70% to 90% of them present only once. Sequencing was performed on PBMCs, taken from a glioma patient treated with radiotherapy, temozolomide or both. Source of these receptors: a woman between 40 and 55 years old with glioma.

The rearrangement joins TRBV5-8 to TRBJ2-3, with D possibly matching TRBD2 (6 bases). Trimming removed 0 bases at V and 6 bases at J, with 20 bases between. Germline loops: CDR1 SGHTS, CDR2 YDEGEE. There are 17 residues in the CDR3. The CDR3 region is CASSLVYLSGLSDTQYF. As DNA, the CDR3 is TGTGCCAGCAGCTTGGTGTATCTTAGCGGCCTTTCCGATACGCAGTATTTT. Full variable domain (missing parts from reference TRBV5-8 and TRBJ2-3): EAGVTQSPTHLIKTRGQQATLRCSPISGHTSVYWYQQALGLGLQFLLWYDEGEERNRGNFPPRFSGRQFPNYSSELNVNALELEDSALYLCASSLVYLSGLSDTQYFGPGTRLTVL.

This chain uses TRBV4-1 with TRBJ2-7; the D gene is possibly TRBD1 (5 bases). CDR1 is MGHRA and CDR2 is YSYEKL in the germline V gene. The CDR3 length is 14 residues. V gave up 0 bases and J gave up 4 bases, with 10 bases separating them. The CDR3 region has the DNA TGCGCCAGCAGCCAAGAGTATCCAGGGTACGAGCAGTACTTC. Amino acids: CASSQEYPGYEQYF.

J is TRBJ2-2 and V is TRBV30; D gene ambiguous. V lost 0 bases to trimming and J lost 7 bases, with 3 bases between them. CDR1 is GTSNPN and CDR2 is SVGIG in the germline V gene (reference sequence). CDR3 length: 11 residues. The CDR3 region is CAWSVLGELFF. The DNA of the CDR3 is TGTGCCTGGAGTGTACTCGGGGAGCTGTTTTTT.

The chain is built from TRBV5-8 and TRBJ1-1; weak D call: TRBD1 (5 bases). The CDR3 is 15 residues long. V was trimmed by 3 bases and J by 1 base, leaving 13 bases between them. CDR1 is SGHTS, CDR2 YDEGEE, per germline. The CDR3 region is CASSSPWGKNTEAFF. The CDR3, as DNA: TGTGCCAGCAGCTCCCCATGGGGGAAGAACACTGAAGCTTTCTTT. The full variable domain, in which reference TRBV5-8 and TRBJ1-1 provide the parts outside the CDR3, is EAGVTQSPTHLIKTRGQQATLRCSPISGHTSVYWYQQALGLGLQFLLWYDEGEERNRGNFPPRFSGRQFPNYSSELNVNALELEDSALYLCASSSPWGKNTEAFFGQGTRLTVV.

The table lists this clone with a few counts. This chain links TRBV25-1 with TRBJ1-1, with TRBD1 matching over 8 bases. The CDR3 runs 14 residues. The V gene's germline CDR1 is MGHDK and CDR2 SYGVNS. V trimming: 4 bases; J trimming: 5 bases; junction bases outside the gene matches: 6. The CDR3 sequence: CASSARQGWTEAFF. Written as DNA, the CDR3 is TGTGCCAGCAGTGCACGACAGGGGTGGACTGAAGCTTTCTTT. The whole variable domain, filled in from reference TRBV25-1 and TRBJ1-1, reads EADIYQTPRYLVIGTGKKITLECSQTMGHDKMYWYQQDPGMELHLIHYSYGVNSTEKGDLSSESTVSRIRTEHFPLTLESARPSHTSQYLCASSARQGWTEAFFGQGTRLTVV.

The CDR3 DNA reads TGTGCCAGCAGTGAAGACCATCAGCCCCAGCATTTT. Translated, it gives CASSEDHQPQHF. The chain has TRBV2 and TRBJ1-5; unclear D gene. CDR3 length equals 12 residues. Trimming pared 1 base from V and 5 bases from J, leaving 3 bases between. The germline gives CDR1 SNHLY, CDR2 FYNNEI. The full variable domain, its missing parts supplied by reference TRBV2 and TRBJ1-5, is EPEVTQTPSHQVTQMGQEVILRCVPISNHLYFYWYRQILGQKVEFLVSFYNNEISEKSEIFDDQFSVERPDGSNFTLKIRSTKLEDSAMYFCASSEDHQPQHFGDGTRLSIL.

The count of this clone is one. This chain connects TRBV7-9 to TRBJ2-7; 7 nucleotides align to TRBD1. The CDR3 spans 13 residues. Germline trimming cut 6 bases from V and 0 bases from J; bases unmatched to any gene: 2. Germline V gene data show CDR1 as SEHNR and CDR2 as FQNEAQ (reference sequence). The CDR3 loop is CASRAGGSYEQYF. The CDR3 DNA is TGTGCCAGCAGAGCAGGGGGCTCCTACGAGCAGTACTTC.

The chain is built from TRBV4-2 and TRBJ2-7; TRBD2 aligns across 9 bases. Trimming took 1 base from V and 3 from J; bases not matched to a gene: 1. CDR1 LGHNA and CDR2 YNFKEQ come from the germline V gene. CDR3 length equals 14 residues. The CDR3 sequence is CASSQGLADYEQYF. In DNA form, the CDR3 reads TGTGCCAGCAGCCAAGGACTAGCGGACTACGAGCAGTACTTC.

The chain has TRBV5-1 and TRBJ2-1; 8 nucleotides match TRBD2. The trim removed 1 base at V and 9 bases at J, leaving 9 bases unmatched. This CDR3 region has 15 residues. Germline lookup yields CDR1 SGHRS and CDR2 YFSETQ. The CDR3 DNA follows: TGCGCCAGCAGCTTGATGGCGGGGGGCGGGGGTGAGCAGTTCTTC. Its translation is CASSLMAGGGGEQFF.

This clone has only one observation. This chain links TRBV9 with TRBJ2-3; TRBD2 agrees at 10 bases. Unmatched junction bases numbered 0, after V lost 2 bases and J lost 6 bases. The length of the CDR3 is 13 residues. Germline-derived CDR1 and CDR2 are SGDLS and YYNGEE. CDR3 protein: CASSVSGRDTQYF. CDR3 DNA sequence: TGTGCCAGCAGCGTTAGCGGGAGGGATACGCAGTATTTT.

This sequence joins TRBV5-4 and TRBJ2-2; tentative D call: TRBD2 (6 bases). This CDR3 has 17 residues. In germline, CDR1 is SGHNT, CDR2 YYREEE (reference sequence). Trimming removed 0 bases from V and 4 bases from J, with 16 bases in between. The CDR3 sequence: CASSLEGHSSVTGELFF. The CDR3 DNA is TGTGCCAGCAGCTTGGAAGGGCATTCTAGCGTCACCGGGGAGCTGTTTTTT.

The chain is built from TRBV5-1 and TRBJ2-7; 13 nucleotides agree with TRBD2. CDR3 length equals 17 residues. V shed 0 bases, J shed 0 bases, and the junction held 3 bases outside the gene matches. Looked up from germline, CDR1 is SGHRS and CDR2 is YFSETQ. CDR3 nucleotides: TGCGCCAGCAGCTTGGCAGGGACTAGCGGGATCTCCTACGAGCAGTACTTC. Translated: CASSLAGTSGISYEQYF.

The chain is built from TRBV14 and TRBJ1-1, with a weak D call TRBD1 (6 bases). The germline V and J ends were trimmed by 0 bases and 11 bases, with 16 bases remaining between them. The CDR3 has 14 amino acids. Germline V CDR1 and CDR2: SGHDN, FVKESK. The CDR3 sequence: CASSQDHSRTVAFF. The CDR3 nucleotides are TGTGCCAGCAGCCAAGATCATTCGCGGACAGTCGCTTTCTTT. Filled out from reference TRBV14 and TRBJ1-1, the complete variable domain reads EAGVTQFPSHSVIEKGQTVTLRCDPISGHDNLYWYRRVMGKEIKFLLHFVKESKQDESGMPNNRFLAERTGGTYSTLKVQPAELEDSGVYFCASSQDHSRTVAFFGQGTRLTVV.

The rearrangement links TRBV7-9 to TRBJ1-4; perhaps TRBD1 as D (6 bases). CDR1 SEHNR and CDR2 FQNEAQ come from the germline V gene (reference sequence). This CDR3 comprises 15 residues. Trimming stripped 0 bases from V and 13 bases from J, with 18 bases between. CDR3 residues: CASSLAKPGALGLFF. As DNA, the CDR3 is TGTGCCAGCAGCTTAGCGAAGCCAGGGGCCCTTGGACTGTTTTTT.

In DNA, the CDR3 is TGTGCCAGCAGCGTATTTGAGCGTAGCACAGATACGCAGTATTTT. Protein sequence: CASSVFERSTDTQYF. This chain links TRBV9 with TRBJ2-3; D not certain. CDR1 and CDR2 (germline): SGDLS, YYNGEE. This CDR3 region has 15 residues. V was clipped by 1 base and J by 0 bases, with 9 bases between them.

This clone was seen a few times. This chain links TRBV2 with TRBJ1-1; no reliable D call. This CDR3 comprises 11 residues. With 8 bases removed from V and 1 base from J, the gap between germline ends came to 5 bases. The germline V gene encodes CDR1 SNHLY and CDR2 FYNNEI. CDR3 bases: TGTGCCAGCCGACGGAACACTGAAGCTTTCTTT. This sequence encodes CASRRNTEAFF.

This sequence joins TRBV13 and TRBJ2-3; D ambiguous. V lost 0 bases to trimming and J lost 0 bases, with 10 bases between them. Germline assignment: CDR1 PRHDT and CDR2 FYEKMQ (reference sequence). This CDR3 spans 16 amino acids. In nucleotides, the CDR3 is TGTGCCAGCAGCTTAGGGGGTGGTGTTAGCACAGATACGCAGTATTTT. Encoded protein: CASSLGGGVSTDTQYF.